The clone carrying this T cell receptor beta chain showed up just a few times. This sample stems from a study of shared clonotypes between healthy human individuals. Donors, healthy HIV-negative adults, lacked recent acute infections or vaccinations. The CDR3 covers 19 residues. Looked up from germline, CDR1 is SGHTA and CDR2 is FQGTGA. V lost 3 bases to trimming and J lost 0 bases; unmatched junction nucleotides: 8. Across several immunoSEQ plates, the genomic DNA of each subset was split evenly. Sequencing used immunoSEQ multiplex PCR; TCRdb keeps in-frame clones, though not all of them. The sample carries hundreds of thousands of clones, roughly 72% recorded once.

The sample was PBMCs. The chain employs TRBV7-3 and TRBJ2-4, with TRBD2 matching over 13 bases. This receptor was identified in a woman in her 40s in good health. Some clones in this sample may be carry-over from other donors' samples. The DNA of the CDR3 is TGTGCCAGCAGCTTCGCGACTAGCGGGAGGAGCGGAGCCAAAAACATTCAGTACTTC. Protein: CASSFATSGRSGAKNIQYF.